This T cell receptor beta chain was recorded in a study of sequential checkpoint blockade in melanoma. Across the whole study: First-line arms were nivolumab then ipilimumab, or the reverse, randomized 1:1. Maintenance nivolumab came after either treatment sequence.

Relative to its sample, this clone is medium-sized. CDR3 length: 15 amino acids. Germline CDR1 SGDLS, CDR2 YYNGEE. The V end was cut by 1 base, the J end by 2 bases, with 9 bases between. Treatment described: randomized to nivolumab then ipilimumab (arm A) or the reverse (arm B). Measured with immunoSEQ multiplex PCR; TCRdb has only the in-frame clones, and not every one. In the table there are more than 4,000 clones, approximately 35% of which are singletons. V usage is TRBV9 and J usage is TRBJ1-4; D is uncertain. The TCR comes from a human donor with melanoma. The sequencing here drew on tumor tissue (inferred from file names), taken from a patient given nivolumab and ipilimumab in sequence. CDR3 loop: CASSVSPDTNEKLFF. In DNA form, the CDR3 reads TGTGCCAGCAGCGTAAGTCCGGATACTAATGAAAAACTGTTTTTT.